Ten or more counts support the clone carrying this T cell receptor (beta chain). The data are from a study of spatial heterogeneity in lung cancer. Study-wide context: The count of detected beta-chain sequences consistently exceeded that of alpha-chain sequences.

V was shortened by 2 bases and J by 1 base, with 8 bases between the two germline ends. The CDR3 totals 14 residues. Germline V lookup: CDR1 DFQATT, CDR2 SNEGSKA (reference sequence). Time point noted: sample taken at primary tumor resection. The 60 to 80 donors had untreated early-stage non-small cell lung cancer. Unsorted whole RNA of tumor, nontumor lung or frozen PBMC was sequenced. Using its own MiXCR run on the 5' RACE reads, TCRdb lists one record per CDR3 protein. The sample yields 40,000 to 55,000 distinct CDR3 sequences, 6.8% seen once. The rearrangement links TRBV20-1 to TRBJ2-2; D possibly matches TRBD1 or TRBD2 (5 bases each). The sample in question was PBMCs, obtained at surgery. This TCR derives from a female donor with early-stage non-small cell lung cancer. CDR3: CSARPGRNTGELFF. CDR3 bases: TGCAGTGCTAGACCGGGGCGGAACACCGGGGAGCTGTTTTTT.